This is a list of T cell receptor beta chains from one sample in a study of identifying expanded T cells in peripheral blood. Clones were read by immunoSEQ multiplex PCR, and TCRdb kept only the in-frame ones, dropping some. The data contain about 85,000 clones, more than 75% of them seen just once; the ten biggest clones take up 15% to 20%. The sequenced sample consisted of blood. Source of these receptors: a person aged 18 to 70 in good health. The conserved cysteine and the conserved F or W are not part of the CDR3 here.

>TRBV4-3|TRBJ2-7
ASSQDRSSYEQY
>TRBV4-3|TRBJ2-3
ASSQASSGGPRTDTQY
>TRBV5-6|TRBJ2-3
ASSIGTGGAHTQY
>TRBV7-9|TRBJ1-4
ASSPKGGTTNEKLF
>TRBV5-6|TRBJ1-4
ASSLSTGVATNEKLF
>TRBV28|TRBJ2-1
ASSLGVGAYNEQF
>TRBV7-8|TRBJ1-5
ASSPSPGQGGKNQPQH
>TRBV18|TRBJ2-7
ASSSDSSYEQY
>TRBV9|TRBJ2-4
ASSENGNIQY
>TRBV18|TRBJ1-3
ASSLAGRSGNTIY
>TRBV2|TRBJ2-1
ASSSRGLAGDPYDNEQF
>TRBV9|TRBJ2-2
ASSVGGLTGELF
>TRBV2|TRBJ1-2
ASSTGLLTYGYT
>TRBV7-2|TRBJ2-2
ASSLGLMDTGELF
>TRBV19|TRBJ1-2
ASKRQGHGYT
>TRBV9|TRBJ1-4
ASSGLGQGGEKLF
>TRBV13|TRBJ2-2
ASSPGGDTGELF
>TRBV19|TRBJ2-5
ASSSRGRGETQY
>TRBV7-2|TRBJ2-1
ASSLSQGPYNEQF
>TRBV18|TRBJ1-6
ASSLLDSNPNSPLH
>TRBV7-9|TRBJ1-1
ASSLEGQGRYTEAF
>TRBV18|TRBJ2-1
ASSPLGGNNEQF
>TRBV6-5|TRBJ1-1
ASSYAAGTNTEAF
>TRBV7-2|TRBJ2-1
ASSQNPWTSGYNEQF
>TRBV29-1|TRBJ2-3
SVQGGYTDTQY
>TRBV7-2|TRBJ2-5
ASSPVGQETQY
>TRBV27|TRBJ2-7
ASSRGTGPYEQY
>TRBV28|TRBJ1-1
ASSLAGGGTPTNTEAF
>TRBV5-4|TRBJ2-3
ASSFGGTSTDTQY
>TRBV6-1|TRBJ2-7
ASSEPGQGLYEQY
>TRBV19|TRBJ1-5
ASSANNQPQH
>TRBV5-6|TRBJ2-7
ASSHLAGEQY
>TRBV19|TRBJ1-5
ASSPPGSGQPQH
>TRBV4-1|TRBJ2-7
ASSQDSTSGYYEQY
>TRBV16|TRBJ1-1
ASSQSWGPGTEAF
>TRBV2|TRBJ1-6
AHQGQGGVYNSPLH
>TRBV10-2|TRBJ2-5
ASSDLAGEETQY
>TRBV9|TRBJ2-7
ASSGGQGAPYEQY
>TRBV19|TRBJ2-7
ASTPNGRVREQY
>TRBV18|TRBJ1-3
ASSPAVDVSGNTIY
>TRBV7-2|TRBJ1-6
ASSRTRGTGDSPLH
>TRBV29-1|TRBJ2-5
SVDSRVGTQY
>TRBV28|TRBJ2-7
ASSSGREYEQY
>TRBV7-2|TRBJ2-3
ASVRAPLKDTQY
>TRBV4-1|TRBJ1-1
ASTHPGRAEAF
>TRBV18|TRBJ2-1
ASSPPGQTGPKF
>TRBV2|TRBJ1-4
ASTIQGLPTNEKLF
>TRBV28|TRBJ2-7
ASSPDDSEQY
>TRBV5-1|TRBJ2-7
ASSLASGGAGSYEQY
>TRBV5-8|TRBJ2-5
ASSYRGRETQY
>TRBV5-6|TRBJ2-7
ASSLVWGFNEQY
>TRBV6-6|TRBJ1-1
ASSYQTEAF
>TRBV7-2|TRBJ1-6
ASSLRVRSSPLH